This T cell receptor (beta chain) comes out of a study of tumor-infiltrating lymphocytes in localized non-small cell lung cancer. Study summary: Some samples were collected after neoadjuvant chemotherapy; smokers, never-smokers and several histologies were included. Resected tumor was paired with non-adjacent uninvolved lung from the same patient. Notes on the study in general: Recurrence-free survival showed no association with tumor T-cell fraction.

As concerns this clone: Its cognate antigen is unknown.

The CDR3 runs to 13 residues. The V end was cut by 5 bases, the J end by 1 base, with 9 bases between. Germline values: CDR1 SGHNT, CDR2 YYREEE (reference sequence). TCRdb keeps only in-frame clones here, not all; method: immunoSEQ multiplex PCR. The table records roughly 30,000 clones, 70% to 90% of them present only once. The clonotype originates from a human donor with non-small cell lung cancer. The sequenced sample consisted of lung tumor tissue. The chain has TRBV5-4 and TRBJ1-1, with D maybe TRBD1 (5 bases). CDR3 residues: CASRRQGNTEAFF. The CDR3 bases are TGTGCCAGCAGGCGGCAGGGGAACACTGAAGCTTTCTTT.